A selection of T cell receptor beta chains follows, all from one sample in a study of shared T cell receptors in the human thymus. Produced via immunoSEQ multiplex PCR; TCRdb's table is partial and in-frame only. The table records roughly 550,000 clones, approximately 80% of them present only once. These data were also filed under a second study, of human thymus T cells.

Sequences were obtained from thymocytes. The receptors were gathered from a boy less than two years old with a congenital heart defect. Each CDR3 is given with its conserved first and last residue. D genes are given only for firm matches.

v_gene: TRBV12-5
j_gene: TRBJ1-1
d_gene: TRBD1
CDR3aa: CASGLEPGQHEAFF

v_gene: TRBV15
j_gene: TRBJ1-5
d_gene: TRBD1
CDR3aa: CATSPGGQGDNQPQHF

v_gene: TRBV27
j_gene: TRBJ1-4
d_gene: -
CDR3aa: CASSADRCANEKLFF

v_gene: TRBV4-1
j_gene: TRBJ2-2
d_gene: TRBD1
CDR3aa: CASSRNDRGDGELFF

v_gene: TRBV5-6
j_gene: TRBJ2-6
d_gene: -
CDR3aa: CASSLGVADIRSGANVLTF

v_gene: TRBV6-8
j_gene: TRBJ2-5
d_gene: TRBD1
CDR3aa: CASAFTGTGPETQYF

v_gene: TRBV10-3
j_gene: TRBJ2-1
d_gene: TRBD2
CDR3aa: CAISESAGGHPKQFF

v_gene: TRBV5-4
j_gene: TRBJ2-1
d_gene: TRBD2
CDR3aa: CASSLGGSGRGNEQFF

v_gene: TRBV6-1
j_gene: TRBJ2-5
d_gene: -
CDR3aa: CASSEEEEGHQETQYF

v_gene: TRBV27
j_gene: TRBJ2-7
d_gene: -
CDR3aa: CASSQGRGWAYEQYF

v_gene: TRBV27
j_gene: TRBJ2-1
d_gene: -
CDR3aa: CATLSPTGSTYNEQFF

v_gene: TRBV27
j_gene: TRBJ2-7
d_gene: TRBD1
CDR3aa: CASSSSGQGTAQYF

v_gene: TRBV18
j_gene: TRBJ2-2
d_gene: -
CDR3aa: CASSPWLARDTGELFF

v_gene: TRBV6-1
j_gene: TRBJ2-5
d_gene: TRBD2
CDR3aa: CASSGLAGEETQYF

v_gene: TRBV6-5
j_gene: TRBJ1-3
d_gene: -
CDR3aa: CASRGPGMYGNTIYF

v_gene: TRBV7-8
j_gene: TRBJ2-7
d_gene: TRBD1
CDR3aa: CASSLGSGDRREQYF

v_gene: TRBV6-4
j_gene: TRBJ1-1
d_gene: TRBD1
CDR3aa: CASSPGTGALNTEAFF

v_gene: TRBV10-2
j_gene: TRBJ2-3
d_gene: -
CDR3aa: CASTRTAGDTQYF

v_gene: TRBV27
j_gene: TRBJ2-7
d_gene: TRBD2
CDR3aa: CASSFSSGRINHEQYF

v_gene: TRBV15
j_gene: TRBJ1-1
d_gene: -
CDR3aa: CATSRQGEAFF

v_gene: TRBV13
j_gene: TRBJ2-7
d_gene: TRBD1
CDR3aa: CASSLSPGQGVEQYF

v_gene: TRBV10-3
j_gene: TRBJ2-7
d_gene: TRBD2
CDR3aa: CATRHSGLTYEQYF

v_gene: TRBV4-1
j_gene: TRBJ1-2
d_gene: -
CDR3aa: CASSQAPVHRNYGYTF

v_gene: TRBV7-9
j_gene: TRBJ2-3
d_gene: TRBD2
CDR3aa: CASSFTPAGGDFQPDTQYF

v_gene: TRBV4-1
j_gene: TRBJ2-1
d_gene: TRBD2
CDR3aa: CASSPPGPGGRGEQFF

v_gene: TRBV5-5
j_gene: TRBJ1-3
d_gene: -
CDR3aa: CASSNNPQNTIYF

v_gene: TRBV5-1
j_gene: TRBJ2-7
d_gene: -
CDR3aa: CASSLEGQGGYEQYF

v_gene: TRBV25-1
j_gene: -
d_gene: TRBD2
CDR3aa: CASARRTSGRSGYEQYF

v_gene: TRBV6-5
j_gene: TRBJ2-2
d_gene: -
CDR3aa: CASKQGSNTGELFF

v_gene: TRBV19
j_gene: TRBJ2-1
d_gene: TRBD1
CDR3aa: CASSKLTGGSDNEQFF

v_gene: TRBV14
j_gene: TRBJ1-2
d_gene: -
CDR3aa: CASSQMKGGDGYTF

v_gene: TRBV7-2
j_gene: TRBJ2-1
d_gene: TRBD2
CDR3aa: CASSPLPLAGGRYNEQFF